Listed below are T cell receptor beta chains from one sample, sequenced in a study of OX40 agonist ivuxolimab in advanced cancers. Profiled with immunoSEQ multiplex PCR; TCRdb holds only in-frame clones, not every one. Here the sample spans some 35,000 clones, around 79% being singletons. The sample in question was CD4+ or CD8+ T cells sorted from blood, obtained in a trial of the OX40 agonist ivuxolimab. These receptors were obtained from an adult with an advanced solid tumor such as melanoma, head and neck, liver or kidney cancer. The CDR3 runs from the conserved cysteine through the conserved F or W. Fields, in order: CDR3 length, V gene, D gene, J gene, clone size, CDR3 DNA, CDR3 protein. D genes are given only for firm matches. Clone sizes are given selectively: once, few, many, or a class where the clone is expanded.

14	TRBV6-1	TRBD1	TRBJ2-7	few	TGTGCCAGCAGAGCTTTCGACAGGGTAGACGAGCAGTACTTC	CASRAFDRVDEQYF
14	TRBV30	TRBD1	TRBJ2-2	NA	TGTGCCTGGCGGGACAGACAGAACACCGGGGAGCTGTTTTTT	CAWRDRQNTGELFF
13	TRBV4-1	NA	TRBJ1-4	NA	TGCGCCAGCAAGGACCCCAACGATGAAAAACTGTTTTTT	CASKDPNDEKLFF
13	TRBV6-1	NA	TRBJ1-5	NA	TGTGCCAGCAGTGGTTCGTGGGATCAGCCCCAGCATTTT	CASSGSWDQPQHF
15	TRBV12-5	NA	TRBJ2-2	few	TGTGCTAGTGGTTTGTGGCCAATGAACACCGGGGAGCTGTTTTTT	CASGLWPMNTGELFF
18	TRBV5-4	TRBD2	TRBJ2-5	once	TGTGCCAGCAGCAAGGGGACTAGCGGGGGGGGTTTCCAAGAGACCCAGTACTTC	CASSKGTSGGGFQETQYF
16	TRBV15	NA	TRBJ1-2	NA	TGTGCCACCAGCAGAGATTTTAATGGGCCCTCCTATGGCTACACCTTC	CATSRDFNGPSYGYTF
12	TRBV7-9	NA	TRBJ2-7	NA	TGTGCCAGCAGCCCCCGACCGGACGAGCAGTACTTC	CASSPRPDEQYF
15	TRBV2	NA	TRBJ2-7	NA	TGTGCCAGCAGTGAACCTGGGGCCGCCTTCTACGAGCAGTACTTC	CASSEPGAAFYEQYF
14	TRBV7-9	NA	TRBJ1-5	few	TGTGCCAGCAGCCAGCGGGCGAGCAATCAGCCCCAGCATTTT	CASSQRASNQPQHF
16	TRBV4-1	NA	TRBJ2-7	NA	TGCGCCAGCAGACGGACAGCGACAGGCAACTCCTACGAGCAGTACTTC	CASRRTATGNSYEQYF
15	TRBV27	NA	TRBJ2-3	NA	TGTGCCAGCAGTTTAGTGGACCTTAGCACAGATACGCAGTATTTT	CASSLVDLSTDTQYF
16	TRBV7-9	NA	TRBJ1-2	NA	TGTGCCAGCAGCTTAGAGCCAGGGACGGTAATCTATGGCTACACCTTC	CASSLEPGTVIYGYTF
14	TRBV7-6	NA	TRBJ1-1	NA	TGTGCCAGCAGCTTATCGGGCGGGAACACTGAAGCTTTCTTT	CASSLSGGNTEAFF
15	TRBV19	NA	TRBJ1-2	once	TGTGCCAGCCGAGGTTGGGGGGGTTCTAACTATGGCTACACCTTC	CASRGWGGSNYGYTF
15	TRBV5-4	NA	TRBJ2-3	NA	TGTGCCAGCAGCCCTTATGCCTCTAGCACAGATACGCAGTATTTT	CASSPYASSTDTQYF
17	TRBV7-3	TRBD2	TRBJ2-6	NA	TGTGCCAGCAGCTCCCCGGATGGGGGGGCTGGGGCCAACGTCCTGACTTTC	CASSSPDGGAGANVLTF
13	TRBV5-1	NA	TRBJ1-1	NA	TGCGCCAGCAGCTTGCGTGGCGACACTGAAGCTTTCTTT	CASSLRGDTEAFF
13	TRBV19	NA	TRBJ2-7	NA	TGTGCCAGTAGTATAGACCCGTCACTTGAGCAGTACTTC	CASSIDPSLEQYF
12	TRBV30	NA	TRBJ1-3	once	TGTGCCTGGACCGGGTCTGGAAACACCATATATTTT	CAWTGSGNTIYF
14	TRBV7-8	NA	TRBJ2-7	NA	TGTGCCAGCAGCTTAGTACCGGGGTCCTACGAGCAGTACTTC	CASSLVPGSYEQYF
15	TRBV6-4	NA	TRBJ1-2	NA	TGTGCCAGCAGTGAAGTCGGGGGGTCAAACTATGGCTACACCTTC	CASSEVGGSNYGYTF
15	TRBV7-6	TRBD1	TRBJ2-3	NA	TGTGCCAGCAGCTTAGGTCCGGGACAGACAGATACGCAGTATTTT	CASSLGPGQTDTQYF
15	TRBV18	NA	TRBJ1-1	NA	TGTGCCAGCTCACCACCGGAACAGCTGAACACTGAAGCTTTCTTT	CASSPPEQLNTEAFF
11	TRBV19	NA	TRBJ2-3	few	TGTGCCAGTGGCCTCCCAGATACGCAGTATTTT	CASGLPDTQYF
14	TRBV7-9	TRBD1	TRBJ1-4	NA	TGTGCCAGCAGCCTGACAGGGCCCAATGAAAAACTGTTTTTT	CASSLTGPNEKLFF
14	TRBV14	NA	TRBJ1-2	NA	TGTGCCAGCAGCCCCAGTTTAGGGCCCTATGGCTACACCTTC	CASSPSLGPYGYTF
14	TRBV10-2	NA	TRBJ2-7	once	TGCGCCAGCAGTTTCCAGACATTCTCCTACGAGCAGTACTTC	CASSFQTFSYEQYF
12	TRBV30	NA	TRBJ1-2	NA	TGTGCCTGGAGTTGGGGCGCGGGAGGCTACACCTTC	CAWSWGAGGYTF
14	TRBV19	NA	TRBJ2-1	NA	TGTGCCAGTAGTACCCTTGGCGGGGACAATGAGCAGTTCTTC	CASSTLGGDNEQFF
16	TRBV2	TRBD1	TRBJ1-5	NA	TGTGCCAGCAGCCGGGACAGGGGGCGCGGGGAACAGCCCCAGCATTTT	CASSRDRGRGEQPQHF
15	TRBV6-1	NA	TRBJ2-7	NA	TGTGCCAGCAGTGGGGTTGTGGACACCCGAGGGGAGCAGTACTTC	CASSGVVDTRGEQYF
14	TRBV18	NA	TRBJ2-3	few	TGTGCCAGCTCACCATCGGGGTTGACAGATACGCAGTATTTT	CASSPSGLTDTQYF
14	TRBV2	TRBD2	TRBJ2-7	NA	TGTGCCAGCACTCAACTAGCGGGACCCTACGAGCAGTACTTC	CASTQLAGPYEQYF
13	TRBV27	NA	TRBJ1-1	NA	TGTGCCAGCAGTTTTGTATCGAACACTGAAGCTTTCTTT	CASSFVSNTEAFF